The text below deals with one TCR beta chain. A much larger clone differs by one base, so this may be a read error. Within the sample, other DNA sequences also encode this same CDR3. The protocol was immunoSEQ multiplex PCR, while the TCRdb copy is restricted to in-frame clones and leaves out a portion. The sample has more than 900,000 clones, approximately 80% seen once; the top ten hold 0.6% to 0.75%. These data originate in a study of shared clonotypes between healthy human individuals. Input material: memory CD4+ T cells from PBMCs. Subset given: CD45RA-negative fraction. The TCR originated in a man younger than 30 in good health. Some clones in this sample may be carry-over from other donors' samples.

This CDR3 reads CASSADRNQPQHF. DNA of the CDR3: TGTGCCAGCAGCGCGGACAGAAATCAGCCCCAGCATTTT. The chain has TRBV7-2 and TRBJ1-5; D may be TRBD1 (6 bases). Trimming left V 5 bases short and J 4 bases short, with 9 bases between. CDR1 is SGHTA and CDR2 is FQGNSA in the germline V gene. The length of the CDR3 is 13 residues.